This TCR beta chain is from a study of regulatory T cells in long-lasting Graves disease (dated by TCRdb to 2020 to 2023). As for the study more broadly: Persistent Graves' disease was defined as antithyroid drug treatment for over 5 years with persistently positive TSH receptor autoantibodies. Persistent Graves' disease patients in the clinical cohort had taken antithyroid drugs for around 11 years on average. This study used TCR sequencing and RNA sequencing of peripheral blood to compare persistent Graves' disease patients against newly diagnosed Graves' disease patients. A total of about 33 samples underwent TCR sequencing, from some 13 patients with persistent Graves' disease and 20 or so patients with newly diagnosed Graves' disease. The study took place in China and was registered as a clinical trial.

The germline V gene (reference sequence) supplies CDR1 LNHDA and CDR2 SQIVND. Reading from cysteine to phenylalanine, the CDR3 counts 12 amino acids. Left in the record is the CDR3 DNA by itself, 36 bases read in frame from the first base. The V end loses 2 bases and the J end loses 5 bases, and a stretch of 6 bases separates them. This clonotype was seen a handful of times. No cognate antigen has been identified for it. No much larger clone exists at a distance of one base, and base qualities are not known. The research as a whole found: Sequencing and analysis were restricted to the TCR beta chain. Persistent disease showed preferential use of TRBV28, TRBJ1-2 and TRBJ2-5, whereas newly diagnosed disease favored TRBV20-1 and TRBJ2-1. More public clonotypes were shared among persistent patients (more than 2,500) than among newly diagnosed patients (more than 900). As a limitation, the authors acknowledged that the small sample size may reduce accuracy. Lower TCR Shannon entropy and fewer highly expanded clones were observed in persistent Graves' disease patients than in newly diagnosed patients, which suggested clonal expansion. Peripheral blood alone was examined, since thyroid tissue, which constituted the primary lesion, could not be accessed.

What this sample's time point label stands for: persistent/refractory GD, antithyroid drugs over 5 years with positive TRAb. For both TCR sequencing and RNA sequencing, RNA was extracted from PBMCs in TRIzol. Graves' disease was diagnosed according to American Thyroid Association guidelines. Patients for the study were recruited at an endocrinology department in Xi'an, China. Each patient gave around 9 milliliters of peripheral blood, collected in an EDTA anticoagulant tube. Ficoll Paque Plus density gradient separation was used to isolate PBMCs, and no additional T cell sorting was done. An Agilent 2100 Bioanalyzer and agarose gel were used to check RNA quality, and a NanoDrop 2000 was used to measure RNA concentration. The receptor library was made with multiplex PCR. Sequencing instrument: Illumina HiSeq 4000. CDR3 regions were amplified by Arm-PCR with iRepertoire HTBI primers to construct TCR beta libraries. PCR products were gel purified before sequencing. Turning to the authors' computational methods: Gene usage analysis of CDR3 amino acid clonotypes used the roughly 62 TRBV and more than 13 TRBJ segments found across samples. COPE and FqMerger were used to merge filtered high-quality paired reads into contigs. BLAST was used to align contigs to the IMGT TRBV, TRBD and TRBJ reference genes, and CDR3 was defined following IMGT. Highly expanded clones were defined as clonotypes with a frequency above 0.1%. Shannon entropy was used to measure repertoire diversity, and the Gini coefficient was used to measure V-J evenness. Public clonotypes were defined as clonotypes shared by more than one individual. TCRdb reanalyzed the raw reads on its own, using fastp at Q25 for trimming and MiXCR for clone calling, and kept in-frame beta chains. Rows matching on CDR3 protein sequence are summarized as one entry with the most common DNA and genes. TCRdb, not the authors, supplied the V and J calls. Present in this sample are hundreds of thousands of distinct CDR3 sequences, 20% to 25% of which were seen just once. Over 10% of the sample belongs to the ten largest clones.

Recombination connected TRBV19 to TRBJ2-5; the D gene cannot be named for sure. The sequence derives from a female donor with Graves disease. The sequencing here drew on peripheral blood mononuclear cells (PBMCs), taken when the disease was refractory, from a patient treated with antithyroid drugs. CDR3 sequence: CASSISPETQYF. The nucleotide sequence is TGTGCCAGTAGTATAAGTCCGGAGACCCAGTACTTC.